There are a few counts of the clone carrying this TCR beta chain. The data were taken from a study of blood T cell repertoires in COVID-19. Study context: The analysed material was cDNA or gDNA that came from T cells, B-cell-depleted T cells, or PBMCs.

The protocol was immunoSEQ multiplex PCR, while the TCRdb copy is restricted to in-frame clones and leaves out a portion. The sample holds about 67,000 clones, nearly 80% seen once. This CDR3 is built from 13 residues. CDR1 is SGHNT and CDR2 is YENEEA in the germline V gene. V lost 1 base, J lost 5 bases, and 5 bases lay in between. This sequence joins TRBV11-3 and TRBJ2-2; D is uncertain. The sequence was obtained from a woman aged 55-70 years with acute or convalescent COVID-19. The sample consisted of peripheral blood. The CDR3 loop reads CASSLVETGELFF. Written as DNA, the CDR3 is TGTGCCAGCAGCTTAGTGGAGACCGGGGAGCTGTTTTTT.